This TCR beta chain comes out of a study of cytomegalovirus exposure and HLA in healthy donors. The study ran its PCR with 60 Vbeta and 13 Jbeta primers. Method: immunoSEQ multiplex PCR; TCRdb's copy keeps in-frame clones and lacks some. The sample's table shows fewer than 150,000 clones. Remarks on this clone: The antigen is unknown.

Study-level results: A later analysis associated 15,000 or so TCR beta sequences with HLA alleles at a 0.05 false discovery rate. By HLA locus, TCR association rates varied in a later analysis, with DRB1 showing the most and HLA-C the fewest.

V gave up 6 bases and J gave up 4 bases; unmatched junction bases: 11. Germline assignment: CDR1 MNHEY and CDR2 SMNVEV (reference sequence). The CDR3 is 17 amino acids. Material: PBMCs. The chain employs TRBV27 and TRBJ2-1; TRBD2 matches 11 bases. This clonotype originated in a young man in good health and CMV-seronegative. The CDR3 loop reads CASRVGARLAGYNEQFF. In nucleotides, the CDR3 is TGTGCCAGCAGGGTAGGAGCTCGACTAGCGGGATACAATGAGCAGTTCTTC.